A selection of T cell receptor beta chains follows, all from one sample in a study of T cell repertoires in cytomegalovirus infection. MiXCR was run by TCRdb on the reads, yielding one entry per CDR3 protein. Of approximately 260,000 distinct CDR3 sequences listed, approximately 15% are singletons. Material: CD8+ T cells from PBMCs. The receptors were sampled from a human donor in good health (CMV status not recorded). Some clones in this sample may be carry-over from other donors' samples. The CDR3 runs from the conserved cysteine through the conserved F or W.

V gene,CDR3 protein
TRBV4-1,CASSPATGLDAFF
TRBV2,CASSEAAGGLLDTQYF
TRBV5-4,CASSSYGTGNMFF
TRBV6-2/TRBV6-3,CASSSQGWADTQYF
TRBV23-1,CASSQLRPGIIQYF
TRBV7-9,CASSPVNRIYEQYF
TRBV28,CASSSDFAGGPGTDTQYF
TRBV7-9,CASSPGSPYEQYF
TRBV28,CASSPIRDTRNYGYTF
TRBV19,CASRPALAGGPIGSYNEQFF
TRBV15,CATSRDRAVNTGELFF
TRBV28,CASSSYTGTARSETQYF
TRBV7-9,CASSSGTGSLSYNEQFF
TRBV6-2/TRBV6-3,CASSKLGQVTGELFF
TRBV7-6,CASSLDLSDTQYF
TRBV4-1,CASSQAGDPAYEQYF
TRBV29-1,CSVSSGGAYNEQFF
TRBV6-4,CASRLTENTGELFF
TRBV7-9,CASSFQHVLTF
TRBV7-9,CASSLDRGLAGELFF
TRBV19,CASLLFTGSWTEAFF
TRBV9,CASSLALDLTGELFF